This record covers a single T cell receptor beta chain. The CDR3 is 15 amino acids. Per germline, CDR1 DFQATT and CDR2 SNEGSKA (reference sequence). TCRdb derives one entry per CDR3 protein from the 5' RACE reads, leaving out DNA. Its listing shows approximately 160,000 distinct CDR3 sequences. The data were obtained in a study of monozygotic twins with inflammatory bowel disease. The origin of this receptor is a human donor with ulcerative colitis or Crohn's disease, or a healthy co-twin of an affected twin (not recorded which). Sequencing input: blood. The rearrangement uses TRBV20-1 and TRBJ2-5; absent DNA, TCRdb's TRBD2 call cannot be checked. The CDR3 spells CSARDLAGGQETQYF.